The entry that follows covers one T cell receptor (beta chain) sequence. immunoSEQ v3.0 was run at survey level. Assay: immunoSEQ multiplex PCR; the TCRdb copy retains only in-frame clones and omits some. The repertoire holds around 32,000 clones, with 95% to 98% as singletons. The CDR3 consists of 15 residues. CDR1 is MNHNS and CDR2 is SASEGT in the germline V gene. Trimming stripped 4 bases from V and 1 base from J, with 10 bases between. These data come from a study of long-term antiretroviral therapy in people with HIV. This chain joins TRBV6-1 and TRBJ1-4; TRBD1 is a possible D gene (5 bases). The source is a man aged 25-40 years with HIV. Sequenced material: unsorted PBMCs, taken 7.6 years after starting antiretroviral therapy. The CDR3 DNA reads as TGTGCCAGCAGTGTTACAGGAGGAACTAATGAAAAACTGTTTTTT. This sequence encodes CASSVTGGTNEKLFF.